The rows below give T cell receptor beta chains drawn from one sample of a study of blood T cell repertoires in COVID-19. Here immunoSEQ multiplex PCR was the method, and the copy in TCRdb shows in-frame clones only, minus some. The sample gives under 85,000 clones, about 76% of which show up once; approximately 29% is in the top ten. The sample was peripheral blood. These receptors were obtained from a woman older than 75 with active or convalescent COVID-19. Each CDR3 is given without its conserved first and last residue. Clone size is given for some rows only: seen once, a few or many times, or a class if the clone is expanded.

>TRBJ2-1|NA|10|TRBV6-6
ASSAPRSEQF
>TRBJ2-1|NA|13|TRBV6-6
ASQNSGGLYNEQF
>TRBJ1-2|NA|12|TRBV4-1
ASSQEGRAVDYT
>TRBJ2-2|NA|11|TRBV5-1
ASSLLYTGELF
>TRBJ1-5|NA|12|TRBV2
ASRLRSSNQPQH
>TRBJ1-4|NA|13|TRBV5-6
ASSGWPPLGEKLF
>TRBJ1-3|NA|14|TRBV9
ASSPQPFSSGNTIY
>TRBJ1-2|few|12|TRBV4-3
ASSQELRGPNYT
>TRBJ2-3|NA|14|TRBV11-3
ASSLEARGGTDTQY
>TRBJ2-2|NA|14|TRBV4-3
ASSRNQGGGTGELF
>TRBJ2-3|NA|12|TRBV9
ASNVRDYPDTQY
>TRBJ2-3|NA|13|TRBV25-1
ASSQPGTGADTQY
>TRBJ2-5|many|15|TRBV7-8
ASSPPTRNLPAETQY
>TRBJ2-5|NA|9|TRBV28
ASSRAETQY
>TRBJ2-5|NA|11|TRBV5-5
ASSLDYLETQY
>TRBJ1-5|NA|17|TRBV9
ASTPPMERGQHSNQPQH
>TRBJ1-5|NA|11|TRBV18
ASSPTGLGPQH
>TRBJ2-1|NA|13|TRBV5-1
ASSLATSGVNEQF
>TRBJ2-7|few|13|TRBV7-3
ASSLTGTATYEQY
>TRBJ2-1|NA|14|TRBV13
ASSLGGGSSYNEQF
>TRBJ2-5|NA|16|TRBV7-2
ASSKIPGLAGLRETQY
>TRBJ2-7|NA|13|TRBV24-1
ATSVTGGSTDEQY
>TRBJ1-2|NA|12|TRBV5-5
ASTLIRQGGGYT
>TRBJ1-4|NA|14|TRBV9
ASSAGLAATNEKLF